The 21 T cell receptor beta chains listed next were all sequenced from one sample in a study of T cells in localized non-small cell lung cancer. Method: immunoSEQ multiplex PCR; TCRdb's copy keeps in-frame clones and lacks some. The table records around 23,000 clones, about nine tenths of them present only once. This specimen consisted of peripheral blood, obtained before any cancer treatment. The receptors shown here come from a woman aged 35-75 years with stage I lung adenocarcinoma.

The chain couples TRBV4-3 to TRBJ2-4; D gene ambiguous. The CDR3 covers 16 residues. The V end was cut by 0 bases, the J end by 3 bases, with 12 bases between. Germline lookup yields CDR1 LGHNA and CDR2 YSLEER. The CDR3 region has the DNA TGCGCCAGCAGCCAAGATATCCAGGCCAGCAAAAACATTCAGTACTTC. As protein: CASSQDIQASKNIQYF.

The rearrangement links TRBV7-9 to TRBJ2-1, with D maybe TRBD2 (5 bases). Trimming left V 1 base short and J 6 bases short, with 13 bases between. Germline V lookup: CDR1 SEHNR, CDR2 FQNEAQ (reference sequence). The CDR3 covers 15 residues. Written as DNA, the CDR3 is TGTGCCAGCAGCTTAGAGGCGGGCGAATTCAATGAGCAGTTCTTC. It codes for CASSLEAGEFNEQFF.

The V gene is TRBV9, the J gene TRBJ1-4; TRBD1 matches at 7 bases. The CDR3 runs 16 residues. The germline V gene has CDR1 SGDLS and CDR2 YYNGEE. V shed 3 bases, J shed 8 bases, and the junction held 13 bases outside the gene matches. DNA for the CDR3: TGTGCCAGCAGCGGGACACTCGGGGACAGCTTGGAAAAACTGTTTTTT. As protein: CASSGTLGDSLEKLFF.

The V call is TRBV5-4, the J call TRBJ1-1; D is undetermined. Germline assignment: CDR1 SGHNT and CDR2 YYREEE (reference sequence). This CDR3 is 14 amino acids long. Trimming took off 3 bases at V and 12 bases at J, with 21 bases between the two ends. CDR3 sequence: CASSSGVPDIVTFF. The CDR3 DNA is TGTGCCAGCAGCTCCGGGGTCCCAGATATCGTGACTTTCTTT.

V usage is TRBV7-2 and J usage is TRBJ2-5, with 7 positions matching TRBD1. Trimming cost V 5 bases and J 7 bases; bases outside gene matches: 13. This CDR3 is 15 amino acids long. Per germline, CDR1 SGHTA and CDR2 FQGNSA. The CDR3 sequence: CASSLRGGTGGTQYF. Written as DNA, the CDR3 is TGTGCCAGCAGCCTACGAGGGGGCACCGGCGGGACCCAGTACTTC.

J is TRBJ2-5 and V is TRBV11-2, with TRBD2 as a possible D gene (6 bases). The germline gives CDR1 SGHAT, CDR2 FQNNGV. This CDR3 region has 13 residues. Trimming stripped 5 bases from V and 2 bases from J, with 9 bases between. This chain's CDR3 is CASSKGTQETQYF. DNA of the CDR3: TGTGCCAGCAGCAAAGGGACTCAAGAGACCCAGTACTTC.

The chain couples TRBV7-3 to TRBJ1-1; 9 bases align to TRBD1. The CDR3 is 14 amino acids. V shed 2 bases and J 6 bases; nucleotides not matched to a gene: 4. Germline CDR1 is SGHTA and CDR2 is FQGTGA. CDR3 bases: TGTGCCAGCAGCTTAGGACAGGGGAGGGCTGAAGCTTTCTTT. It yields the protein CASSLGQGRAEAFF.

V usage is TRBV7-3 and J usage is TRBJ2-1; 11 positions agree with TRBD2. J gave up 9 bases and V 5 bases, and 9 bases lay outside the gene matches. Germline loops: CDR1 SGHTA, CDR2 FQGTGA. The CDR3 spans 15 residues. The CDR3 here is CASSPLAGGLSEQFF. The CDR3 region has the DNA TGTGCCAGCAGCCCTTTAGCGGGAGGGTTAAGTGAGCAGTTCTTC.

The chain carries TRBV9 and TRBJ2-7; possible D gene TRBD1, 5 bases. This CDR3 comprises 14 residues. Trimming took 0 bases from V and 1 from J, leaving 8 bases between them. In germline, CDR1 is SGDLS, CDR2 YYNGEE. In DNA, the CDR3 is TGTGCCAGCAGCGTAGATGGGGCTTCCTACGAGCAGTACTTC. It specifies CASSVDGASYEQYF.

The chain recombines TRBV11-2 with TRBJ2-3; TRBD2 aligns across 9 bases. V trimming: 0 bases; J trimming: 3 bases; junction bases outside the gene matches: 10. CDR1 and CDR2 (germline): SGHAT, FQNNGV. CDR3 length equals 18 residues. CDR3 residues: CASSLDSLGGRVTDTQYF. The DNA of the CDR3 is TGTGCCAGCAGCTTAGATAGTCTGGGCGGGAGGGTTACAGATACGCAGTATTTT.

The V call is TRBV28, the J call TRBJ2-1; D is uncertain. The CDR3 is made up of 14 amino acids. V lost 1 base and J 3 bases, leaving 7 bases between the germline ends. Germline loops: CDR1 MDHEN, CDR2 SYDVKM. Here the CDR3 DNA reads TGTGCCAGCAGTTTATTGCCTTTCTACAATGAGCAGTTCTTC. Protein sequence: CASSLLPFYNEQFF.

The chain recombines TRBV5-5 with TRBJ2-1; 8 nucleotides agree with TRBD2. V trimming: 4 bases; J trimming: 0 bases; junction bases outside the gene matches: 15. CDR1 is SGHKS and CDR2 is YYEKEE in the germline V gene (reference sequence). CDR3 length equals 19 residues. CDR3 nucleotide sequence: TGTGCCAGCAGCGAACAGAGCGGGAGAGCCCTCAGCTCCTACAATGAGCAGTTCTTC. It is translated as CASSEQSGRALSSYNEQFF.

This chain links TRBV27 with TRBJ2-6; D is unresolved. Germline V gives CDR1 MNHEY, CDR2 SMNVEV (reference sequence). The CDR3 loop spans 15 amino acids. V shed 6 bases and J shed 1 base, with 10 bases lying between them. CDR3 bases: TGTGCCAGCAGGTCTCTAGTGTCTGGGGCCAACGTCCTGACTTTC. The encoded protein is CASRSLVSGANVLTF.

V and J are TRBV5-1 and TRBJ2-3; D unresolved. Germline lookup yields CDR1 SGHRS and CDR2 YFSETQ. The CDR3 contains 15 residues. The germline V and J ends were trimmed by 2 bases and 0 bases, with 10 bases remaining between them. The DNA of the CDR3 is TGCGCCAGCAGCTTCGCGACAACCAGCACAGATACGCAGTATTTT. It specifies CASSFATTSTDTQYF.

This clone was seen a single time. The genes are TRBV9 and TRBJ2-5, with D possibly TRBD1 on 6 matching bases. This CDR3 comprises 15 residues. Deletions cut 3 bases from V and 6 bases from J, with 18 bases between. Germline CDR1 SGDLS, CDR2 YYNGEE. DNA of the CDR3: TGTGCCAGCAGCGAGGGGGACAATACAAGGAAGACCCAGTACTTC. It translates to CASSEGDNTRKTQYF.

The rearrangement uses TRBV25-1 and TRBJ2-7, with 11 nucleotides matching TRBD1. V shed 8 bases and J 3 bases; nucleotides not matched to a gene: 12. The germline V gene has CDR1 MGHDK and CDR2 SYGVNS. CDR3 length: 16 residues. The CDR3 nucleotides are TGTGCCAGCTCTTACCCCGGACAGGGGGCAAACTACGAGCAGTACTTC. Translation gives CASSYPGQGANYEQYF.

This rearrangement joins TRBV4-3 to TRBJ2-5; D gene ambiguous. CDR3 length: 13 residues. Germline V gene data show CDR1 as LGHNA and CDR2 as YSLEER. V lost 4 bases and J 3 bases, leaving 9 bases between the germline ends. CDR3 loop: CASSRREKETQYF. The CDR3 DNA follows: TGCGCCAGCAGCCGAAGGGAAAAAGAGACCCAGTACTTC.

The chain uses TRBV28 and TRBJ2-5; maybe TRBD2 (6 bases). Between the trimmed V and J ends, which lost 4 bases and 1 base, there was a span of 13 bases. This CDR3 is 15 amino acids long. Germline-derived CDR1 and CDR2 are MDHEN and SYDVKM. CDR3 nucleotide sequence: TGTGCCAGCAGTTCTGGCGGGAAAGCCCAAGAGACCCAGTACTTC. Translated: CASSSGGKAQETQYF.

The chain has TRBV7-8 and TRBJ1-4; D is possibly TRBD1 (5 bases). V was cut by 10 bases and J by 0 bases, with 18 bases left in between. The CDR3 is 16 residues long. Germline loops: CDR1 SGHVS, CDR2 FQNEAQ. This CDR3 reads CATGRQTLSTNEKLFF. The CDR3 nucleotides are TGTGCCACGGGGAGACAGACCCTTTCAACTAATGAAAAACTGTTTTTT.

CDR3 nucleotides: TGTGCCAGCAGTTACGCCCCCGGAGAGCAGTACTTC. It encodes CASSYAPGEQYF. The chain uses TRBV6-6 and TRBJ2-7; D call uncertain. V was pared by 2 bases and J by 7 bases, with 9 bases between. Germline V lookup: CDR1 MNHNY, CDR2 SVGAGI (reference sequence). This CDR3 region has 12 residues.

The chain recombines TRBV28 with TRBJ2-3; 11 bases map to TRBD2. With V trimmed by 6 bases and J by 4 bases, 9 bases remained unmatched. The germline V gene encodes CDR1 MDHEN and CDR2 SYDVKM. The CDR3 length is 16 residues. CDR3: CASSLILAGGADTQYF. Written as DNA, the CDR3 is TGTGCCAGCAGCCTGATTCTAGCGGGAGGAGCAGATACGCAGTATTTT.